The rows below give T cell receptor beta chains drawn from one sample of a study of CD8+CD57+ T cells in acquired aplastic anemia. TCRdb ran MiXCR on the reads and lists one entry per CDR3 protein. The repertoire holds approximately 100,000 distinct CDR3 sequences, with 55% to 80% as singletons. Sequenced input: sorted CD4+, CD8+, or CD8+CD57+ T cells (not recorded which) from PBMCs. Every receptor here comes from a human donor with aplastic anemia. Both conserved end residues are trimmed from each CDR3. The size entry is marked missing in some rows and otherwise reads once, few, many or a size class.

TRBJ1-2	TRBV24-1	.	ATSGRYGYT
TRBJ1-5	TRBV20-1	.	SARVAGVGNQPQH
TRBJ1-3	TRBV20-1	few	SARDISSPGNTIY
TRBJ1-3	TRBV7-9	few	ASSLGAGSGNTIY
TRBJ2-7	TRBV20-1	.	SAVASRGADFSYEQY
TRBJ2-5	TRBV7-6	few	ASRSGMGETQY
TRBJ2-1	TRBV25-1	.	ASSVGGSLVEQF
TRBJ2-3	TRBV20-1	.	SASTSGRSDTQY
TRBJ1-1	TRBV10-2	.	ASRDPRENTEAF
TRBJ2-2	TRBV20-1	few	SARDPAGTANTGELF
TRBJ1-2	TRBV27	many	ASSSLGQLSAYT
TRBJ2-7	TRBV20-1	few	SARDSVASGVITSYEQY
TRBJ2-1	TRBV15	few	ATSGEDREPF
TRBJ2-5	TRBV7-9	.	ASSWAQETQY
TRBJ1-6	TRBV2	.	ASSEGANSPLH
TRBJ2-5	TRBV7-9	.	ASSPLGPQETQY
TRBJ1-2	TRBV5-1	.	ASSGDDIDYGYT